The rows below give T cell receptor beta chains drawn from one sample of a study of regulatory T cells in long-lasting Graves disease. TCRdb re-called the multiplex PCR reads through MiXCR, storing one row per CDR3 protein. Of a few hundred thousand distinct CDR3 sequences detected, approximately 25% appear once; the ten largest clones hold around 30%. The specimen comprised peripheral blood mononuclear cells (PBMCs), sampled when the disease was refractory, from a patient treated with antithyroid drugs. The receptors come from a woman aged 40-49 years with Graves disease. Both conserved end residues are part of each CDR3. D genes are given only for firm matches. Part of the rows lack a size; the others show once, few, many or a class for expanded clones.

>TRBV11-2|.|TRBJ2-3|.
TGTGCCAGCGTGGGTAGGGTTGGAGATACGCAGTATTTT
CASVGRVGDTQYF
>TRBV20-1|.|TRBJ2-7|.
TGCAGTGCCAGTAGGGTGAACTCCTACGAGCAGTACTTC
CSASRVNSYEQYF
>TRBV29-1|few|TRBJ2-2|TRBD1
TGCAGCGTTACTCAGGGGGCGAGCGGGGAGCTGTTTTTT
CSVTQGASGELFF
>TRBV5-1|many|TRBJ2-2|.
TGCGCCAGCAAAAGGGTCCTGAACACCGGGGAGCTGTTTTTT
CASKRVLNTGELFF
>TRBV10-3|few|TRBJ1-3|.
TGTGCCATCAGCCAGGACTCTGGAAACACCATATATTTT
CAISQDSGNTIYF
>TRBV28|few|TRBJ2-3|TRBD1
TGTGCCAGCAGTTTCCCGACCACGACAGGGCCCGTCACAGATACGCAGTATTTT
CASSFPTTTGPVTDTQYF
>TRBV12-3/TRBV12-4|.|TRBJ1-3|.
TGTGCCAGCAGTTTAGCGCTTGGGGCCGGCTCTGGAAACACCATATATTTT
CASSLALGAGSGNTIYF
>TRBV11-2|.|TRBJ2-2|.
TGTGCCAGCAGCTTAGTCGATGTCTACGTTATGGGAGGTAACACCGGGGAGCTGTTTTTT
CASSLVDVYVMGGNTGELFF
>TRBV11-2|.|TRBJ2-5|TRBD2
TGTGCCAGCAGCTTAGGGAGGACTAGCGGCGAAGAGACCCAGTACTTC
CASSLGRTSGEETQYF
>TRBV28|many|TRBJ2-5|.
TGTGCCAGCAGCTTAAGTCGGGGCCAAGAGACCCAGTACTTC
CASSLSRGQETQYF
>TRBV28|.|TRBJ1-5|.
TGTGCCAGCAGTTTTCCTTTTTCAGGGCATAATCAGCCCCAGCGTTTT
CASSFPFSGHNQPQRF
>TRBV6-5|many|TRBJ2-2|TRBD2
TGTGCCAGCAGTTACCTGGGACTAGCGGGAGGGAACACCGGGGAGCTGTTTTTT
CASSYLGLAGGNTGELFF
>TRBV6-2/TRBV6-3|many|TRBJ2-5|TRBD2
TGTGCCAGCAATCGACTAGCGGGAGCCCAAGAGACCCAGTACTTC
CASNRLAGAQETQYF
>TRBV7-3|many|TRBJ2-5|.
TGTGCCAGCAGCCGGGGGCAGTATGGGTGGGAGACCCAGTACTTC
CASSRGQYGWETQYF
>TRBV3-1|.|TRBJ2-4|TRBD2
TGTGCCAGCAGCCCGGGGCAGCGGGAGGGCATTCAGTACTTC
CASSPGQREGIQYF
>TRBV7-9|.|TRBJ2-2|TRBD2
TGTGCCAGCAGCCCCGGAGCGGGGGCCGGGGAGCTGTTTTTT
CASSPGAGAGELFF
>TRBV6-1|.|TRBJ2-3|TRBD2
TGTGCCAGCACGGGGGGACTTCCCGGGGATACGCAGTATTTT
CASTGGLPGDTQYF
>TRBV7-9|few|TRBJ2-5|.
TGTGCCAGCAGCTCTCGCGGGGGCTTCAACCAAGAGACCCAGTACTTC
CASSSRGGFNQETQYF
>TRBV6-2/TRBV6-3|many|TRBJ2-7|TRBD1
TGTGCCAGCAGTTACTCAACCAGGGGGCCAAGAGACGAGCAGTACTTC
CASSYSTRGPRDEQYF
>TRBV28|many|TRBJ2-7|TRBD2
TGTGCCAGCAGTTTTGAAAGTCCGGGAGGGCGGCGGAGGTCCTACGAGCAGTACTTC
CASSFESPGGRRRSYEQYF
>TRBV19|few|TRBJ1-5|.
TGTGCCAGTAGTAACTACTACAGGTTTAGCAATCAGCCCCAGCATTTT
CASSNYYRFSNQPQHF
>TRBV6-2/TRBV6-3|.|TRBJ2-3|.
TGTGCCAGCAGTTACTCGGCAACCGGCACAGATACGCAGTATTTT
CASSYSATGTDTQYF
>TRBV29-1|few|TRBJ1-1|.
TGCAGCGTTGGAATGGGACATATCTTGAACACTGAAGCTTTCTTT
CSVGMGHILNTEAFF
>TRBV5-6|.|TRBJ1-2|.
TGTGCCAGCAGCTTGGTGGGGGCGCGGAACTATGGCTACACCTTC
CASSLVGARNYGYTF
>TRBV3-1|.|TRBJ1-1|TRBD1
TGTGCCAGCAGCCAAGGGGACAGGATATCGGCTTTCTTT
CASSQGDRISAFF
>TRBV6-1|.|TRBJ1-1|.
TGTGCCAGCAGTGAAGGGACAGCATTTATTTTCAACACTGAAGCTTTCTTT
CASSEGTAFIFNTEAFF
>TRBV27|many|TRBJ1-5|TRBD1
TGTGCCAGCAGCCCGCAGGGGGCTCGACAGCCCCAGCATTTT
CASSPQGARQPQHF
>TRBV7-9|few|TRBJ1-2|TRBD1
TGTGCCAGCAGCTTAGGGGACAGGCCCAACTATGGCTACACCTTC
CASSLGDRPNYGYTF
>TRBV30|few|TRBJ2-2|.
TGTGCCCGCCGACAGCCGAACACCGGGGAGCTGTTTTTT
CARRQPNTGELFF
>TRBV9|few|TRBJ2-1|.
TGTGCCAGCAGCGTTGGGCATGAGCAGTTCTTC
CASSVGHEQFF
>TRBV6-1|.|TRBJ2-7|.
TGTGCCAGCAGCCAAACCCTCTTAGAGCAGTACTTC
CASSQTLLEQYF
>TRBV6-1|many|TRBJ1-2|.
TGTGCCAGCAGAGAAACAGGGAACTATGGCTACACCTTC
CASRETGNYGYTF
>TRBV13|many|TRBJ2-2|.
TGTGCCAGCAGCTTAGGGACTAGTGGAACCGGGGAGCTGTTTTTT
CASSLGTSGTGELFF
>TRBV7-9|many|TRBJ2-7|TRBD2
TGTGCCAGCAGCTCAACTCACGGGACTAGCGGGAGCGAGCAGTACTTC
CASSSTHGTSGSEQYF
>TRBV18|.|TRBJ1-1|.
TGTGCCAGCTCACCTTACAGGTCGAACACTGAAGCTTTCTTT
CASSPYRSNTEAFF
>TRBV5-1|.|TRBJ2-2|.
TGCGCCAGCAGCTTGGCGAGCATCGTAGCCGGGGAGCTGTTTTTT
CASSLASIVAGELFF
>TRBV2|many|TRBJ1-2|.
TGTGCCAGCAGTGGCCCTAAGGGTGGAAATGGCTACACCTTC
CASSGPKGGNGYTF
>TRBV11-2|many|TRBJ2-4|.
TGTGCCAGCAGACGCGGAGGAGCCAAAAACATTCAGTACTTC
CASRRGGAKNIQYF
>TRBV20-1|.|TRBJ1-5|.
TGCAGTGCCCTCCCGAGGTACAGAGCCAATCAGCCCCAGCATTTT
CSALPRYRANQPQHF
>TRBV28|.|TRBJ1-1|.
TGTGCCAGCACCCCCTACGAGGGGACAGCTTTCTTT
CASTPYEGTAFF
>TRBV11-2|many|TRBJ2-7|.
TGTGCCAGCAGCTTCGGGGACACCACCTACGAGCAGTACTTC
CASSFGDTTYEQYF
>TRBV7-2|.|TRBJ2-7|TRBD2
TGTGCCAGCAGCCGGGGGACTAGCAACTACGAGCAGTACTTC
CASSRGTSNYEQYF
>TRBV28|many|TRBJ1-1|.
TGTGCCAGCATCATACAGGGACCTCTCGGGGAAGCTTTCTTT
CASIIQGPLGEAFF
>TRBV28|many|TRBJ1-1|TRBD1
TGTGCCAGCAGTTTAGAACAGGGGTTGACTGAAGCTTTCTTT
CASSLEQGLTEAFF
>TRBV3-1|many|TRBJ1-2|TRBD1
TGTGCCAGCAGCCGGGCACAGGGGACGAGGGGCTACACCTTC
CASSRAQGTRGYTF
>TRBV6-2/TRBV6-3|few|TRBJ1-2|TRBD1
TGTGCCAGCACCAGGGGGCCAACCCCCTATGGCTACACCTTC
CASTRGPTPYGYTF
>TRBV6-2/TRBV6-3|many|TRBJ2-7|TRBD1
TGTGCCAGCACCAAAAACCGGGACAGGGTACCCTACGAGCAGTACTTC
CASTKNRDRVPYEQYF
>TRBV28|many|TRBJ1-6|.
TGTGCCAGCAGTTTAACCGCCGTCGGTTCACCCCTCCACTTT
CASSLTAVGSPLHF
>TRBV20-1|.|TRBJ1-1|TRBD1
TGCAGTGCTAGGCCCCTCCGGACAGGGCTGACTGAAGCTTTCTTT
CSARPLRTGLTEAFF